In its sample, the clone carrying this T cell receptor (beta chain) was seen a few times. Its antigen is not identified. Sequencing targeted TCR beta in T cells from blood (CD8+ and CD4+). TEMRA cells were FACS-enriched and CD8+ and CD4+ T cells negatively isolated. Reverse transcription of about 0.5 to 1 ug RNA used random hexamers. Amplification of TCR beta CDR3 by immunoSEQ multiplex PCR spanned 54 Vbeta and 13 Jbeta. MiXCR, applied by TCRdb to the immunoSEQ multiplex PCR reads, yields one record per CDR3 protein. The table records hundreds of thousands of distinct CDR3 sequences, about 85% of them present only once. The entry originates in a study of CD8 T cells in Susac syndrome. Broader study findings: As acknowledged by the study, its TCR sequencing and HLA analysis included a relatively small number of individuals.

The germline V gene has CDR1 SEHNR and CDR2 FQNEAQ (reference sequence). The ends were cut back, 1 base at V and 0 bases at J, with 10 bases in the middle. The CDR3 runs to 15 residues. J is TRBJ2-7 and V is TRBV7-9; D possibly corresponds to TRBD1 (6 bases). Sequenced: CD8+ T cells from PBMCs. This clonotype originated in a human donor with multiple sclerosis. CDR3 DNA: TGTGCCAGCAGCTTAGGACAGGACCCCTCCTACGAGCAGTACTTC. It is translated as CASSLGQDPSYEQYF.